Each of the 7 T cell receptor beta chains below was sequenced from the same sample in a study of blood T cell repertoires in COVID-19. Only in-frame clones appear in the TCRdb table, and some are missing; sequencing was by immunoSEQ multiplex PCR. Among about 190,000 clones listed, about three quarters were seen once. What was sequenced was peripheral blood. All receptors come from a woman aged 80 or over with active or convalescent COVID-19.

The chain combines TRBV5-1 with TRBJ2-7; possible D gene TRBD1, 6 bases. The germline CDR1 and CDR2 sequences are SGHRS and YFSETQ. V was pared by 4 bases and J by 12 bases, with 17 bases between. The CDR3 runs 12 residues. The CDR3 loop is CASSPETGSRYF. CDR3 coding DNA: TGCGCCAGCAGCCCAGAGACAGGTTCGCGGTACTTC. The full variable domain, with the rest looked up from reference TRBV5-1 and TRBJ2-7, is KAGVTQTPRYLIKTRGQQVTLSCSPISGHRSVSWYQQTPGQGLQFLFEYFSETQRNKGNFPGRFSGRQFSNSRSEMNVSTLELGDSALYLCASSPETGSRYFGPGTRLTVT.

J is TRBJ2-2 and V is TRBV12-3 or TRBV12-4; D call uncertain. The CDR3 length is 12 residues. Trimming removed 2 bases at V and 5 bases at J, with 3 bases between. The CDR3 coding sequence is TGTGCCAGCAGTTTATTAACCGGGGAGCTGTTTTTT. The encoded protein is CASSLLTGELFF.

This chain links TRBV5-1 with TRBJ2-3, with 8 nucleotides matching TRBD1. CDR3 length: 14 amino acids. With 2 bases clipped from V and 2 bases from J, the junction kept 1 base outside the gene matches. Germline CDR1 and CDR2: SGHRS and YFSETQ. CDR3: CASSLQGDTDTQYF. In DNA, the CDR3 is TGCGCCAGCAGCTTACAGGGGGACACAGATACGCAGTATTTT.

The V gene is TRBV10-3, the J gene TRBJ2-7; the match to TRBD1 covers 7 bases. The CDR3 loop spans 14 amino acids. Germline trimming cut 2 bases from V and 3 bases from J; bases unmatched to any gene: 4. Germline V gene data show CDR1 as ENHRY and CDR2 as SYGVKD. The CDR3 protein is CAISEPGTVYEQYF. The DNA for the CDR3 is TGTGCCATCAGTGAGCCTGGGACAGTCTACGAGCAGTACTTC.

This rearrangement joins TRBV5-1 to TRBJ2-3; possible D gene TRBD2, 5 bases. CDR1 SGHRS and CDR2 YFSETQ come from the germline V gene. Trimming removed 2 bases from V and 0 bases from J, with 10 bases in between. The CDR3 is 15 residues long. CDR3 sequence reads: CASSFQDFSTDTQYF. CDR3 in DNA: TGCGCCAGCAGCTTTCAGGACTTTAGCACAGATACGCAGTATTTT.

The rearrangement joins TRBV25-1 to TRBJ2-5, with a weak D call TRBD2 (5 bases). Germline CDR1 reads MGHDK; CDR2 reads SYGVNS. Trimming removed 9 bases at V and 1 base at J, with 15 bases between. The CDR3 has 14 amino acids. The CDR3 DNA reads TGTGCCAGAGAATTGAGGGTGGCCCAAGAGACCCAGTACTTC. Protein sequence: CARELRVAQETQYF.

J is TRBJ1-6 and V is TRBV30; TRBD1 might be the D (5 bases). Trimming took off 1 base at V and 6 bases at J, with 13 bases between the two ends. There are 15 residues in the CDR3. Germline V gene lookup returns CDR1 GTSNPN and CDR2 SVGIG (reference sequence). CDR3 amino acids: CAWSASGGLNSPLHF. In DNA form, the CDR3 reads TGTGCCTGGAGTGCCTCCGGGGGACTTAATTCACCCCTCCACTTT.